The sequence of this T cell receptor beta chain was determined in a study of cytomegalovirus exposure and HLA in healthy donors. V lost 5 bases to trimming and J lost 0 bases; unmatched junction nucleotides: 11. This CDR3 spans 17 amino acids. The germline V gene encodes CDR1 SGHTA and CDR2 FQGNSA. Study-wide findings and caveats: According to a later analysis, TCR clusters from the first cohort tended to co-occur in the roughly 120 validation repertoires. High sensitivity and specificity were reportedly achieved when the classifier diagnosed cytomegalovirus status. The authors listed 164 TCR beta chains as cytomegalovirus-associated.

Profiled with immunoSEQ multiplex PCR; TCRdb holds only in-frame clones, not every one. The repertoire holds 150,000 to 200,000 clones, with 95% to 96% as singletons. Details on this clone: The target antigen is unknown.

The sequence came from a woman aged 18-29 years in good health and CMV-seronegative. The specimen was PBMCs. The chain joins TRBV7-2 to TRBJ2-5; 8 nucleotides agree with TRBD2. CDR3 sequence (DNA): TGTGCCAGCAGCCTTTTCCGGGGGGGGTACTACCAAGAGACCCAGTACTTC. Translating it yields CASSLFRGGYYQETQYF.